The rows below give T cell receptor beta chains drawn from one sample of a study of T-cell memory formation after mild COVID-19. TCRdb re-called the 5' RACE reads through MiXCR, storing one row per CDR3 protein. The data contain around 390,000 distinct CDR3 sequences, around a sixth of them singletons. What was sequenced was PBMCs or a T cell subset sorted from them (not recorded which). The receptors stem from a man younger than 35 who had mild COVID-19 (a few samples of this study predate the infection). Cell type and time point are not known. The CDR3 runs from the conserved cysteine through the conserved F or W. The D gene is left open where the match is weak. Clone size, where shown, is once, few, many, or a class for clones that have expanded.

J gene: TRBJ1-5
V gene: TRBV7-2
D gene: .
clone size: few
CDR3 DNA: TGTGCCAGCAGCCCCCACAATCAGCCCCAGCATTTT
CDR3 protein: CASSPHNQPQHF

J gene: TRBJ1-5
V gene: TRBV27
D gene: .
clone size: .
CDR3 DNA: TGTGCCAGCAGTCGGGGGGGTTTGGGCAATCAGCCCCAGCATTTT
CDR3 protein: CASSRGGLGNQPQHF

J gene: TRBJ2-3
V gene: TRBV29-1
D gene: .
clone size: .
CDR3 DNA: TGCAGCGCCAAGGGGGGGCGGTCTACAGATACGCAGTATTTT
CDR3 protein: CSAKGGRSTDTQYF

J gene: TRBJ2-7
V gene: TRBV6-2/TRBV6-3
D gene: .
clone size: few
CDR3 DNA: TGTGCCAGCAGCTATAGCGGAATGGGCTACGAGCAGTACTTC
CDR3 protein: CASSYSGMGYEQYF

J gene: TRBJ1-3
V gene: TRBV5-5
D gene: .
clone size: few
CDR3 DNA: TGTGCCAGCAGCCCGCTGGGCGTTCTTGGAAACACCATATATTTT
CDR3 protein: CASSPLGVLGNTIYF

J gene: TRBJ2-3
V gene: TRBV7-9
D gene: .
clone size: .
CDR3 DNA: TGTGCCAGCAGCTTCCCAGCAGATACGCAGTATTTT
CDR3 protein: CASSFPADTQYF

J gene: TRBJ2-5
V gene: TRBV29-1
D gene: .
clone size: .
CDR3 DNA: TGCAGCGTTGGGGGACGGTACCAAGAGACCCAGTACTTC
CDR3 protein: CSVGGRYQETQYF

J gene: TRBJ2-7
V gene: TRBV4-2
D gene: .
clone size: few
CDR3 DNA: TGTGCCAGCAGCCAAGTAGCAGGGGAAGTTAGGGAGCAGTACTTC
CDR3 protein: CASSQVAGEVREQYF

J gene: TRBJ1-2
V gene: TRBV7-9
D gene: .
clone size: many
CDR3 DNA: TGTGCCAGCAGCTTAGAGGCCTTTGGCTACACCTTC
CDR3 protein: CASSLEAFGYTF

J gene: TRBJ1-6
V gene: TRBV6-5
D gene: .
clone size: few
CDR3 DNA: TGTGCCAGCAGTTTAGGGGGACTGATGAATTCACCCCTCCACTTT
CDR3 protein: CASSLGGLMNSPLHF

J gene: TRBJ2-1
V gene: TRBV4-2
D gene: .
clone size: .
CDR3 DNA: TGTGCCAGCAGCCTCGAGAGGATTTCTTACAATGAGCAGTTCTTC
CDR3 protein: CASSLERISYNEQFF

J gene: TRBJ1-5
V gene: TRBV7-2
D gene: TRBD1
clone size: .
CDR3 DNA: TGTGCCAGCAGCTTAGGGCAGGGGGCACGACAGCCCCAGCATTTT
CDR3 protein: CASSLGQGARQPQHF

J gene: TRBJ1-5
V gene: TRBV20-1
D gene: .
clone size: .
CDR3 DNA: TGCAGTGCTAGGATGGCGTCGACAGGATACAATCAGCCCCAGCATTTT
CDR3 protein: CSARMASTGYNQPQHF

J gene: TRBJ2-7
V gene: TRBV4-1
D gene: TRBD1
clone size: .
CDR3 DNA: TGCGCCAGCAGCCTCCGGGACAGAGGGTACGAGCAGTACTTC
CDR3 protein: CASSLRDRGYEQYF

J gene: TRBJ2-2
V gene: TRBV7-9
D gene: TRBD1
clone size: few
CDR3 DNA: TGTGCCAGCAGCGGGGGACAGATATTCACCGGGGAGCTGTTTTTT
CDR3 protein: CASSGGQIFTGELFF

J gene: TRBJ1-5
V gene: TRBV6-2/TRBV6-3
D gene: TRBD1
clone size: .
CDR3 DNA: TGTGCCAGCAGCACAACAGGGGTGGGGCCCCAGCATTTT
CDR3 protein: CASSTTGVGPQHF

J gene: TRBJ1-2
V gene: TRBV5-5
D gene: .
clone size: few
CDR3 DNA: TGTGCCAGCAGCTTGGGAGGGGAGTACTATGGCTACACCTTC
CDR3 protein: CASSLGGEYYGYTF

J gene: TRBJ2-1
V gene: TRBV7-3
D gene: .
clone size: few
CDR3 DNA: TGTGCCAGCAGCCCGGCGGGCTACAATGAGCAGTTCTTC
CDR3 protein: CASSPAGYNEQFF

J gene: TRBJ1-5
V gene: TRBV3-1
D gene: .
clone size: many
CDR3 DNA: TGTGCCAGCAGCCAAGGGCGCGGCCCGGCGCAGGAGCCCCAGCATTTT
CDR3 protein: CASSQGRGPAQEPQHF

J gene: TRBJ2-5
V gene: TRBV3-1
D gene: .
clone size: many
CDR3 DNA: TGTGCCAGCAGCTATGGTATTCAAGAGACCCAGTACTTC
CDR3 protein: CASSYGIQETQYF

J gene: TRBJ2-5
V gene: TRBV10-3
D gene: TRBD2
clone size: .
CDR3 DNA: TGTGCCATAAGTGGGACTAGCGGGGGATGGGAGGCCCAGTACTTC
CDR3 protein: CAISGTSGGWEAQYF

J gene: TRBJ2-5
V gene: TRBV12-3/TRBV12-4
D gene: .
clone size: few
CDR3 DNA: TGTGCCAGCAGTTTACAGGGATACCAGTACTTC
CDR3 protein: CASSLQGYQYF

J gene: TRBJ1-6
V gene: TRBV7-2
D gene: TRBD1
clone size: .
CDR3 DNA: TGTGCCAGCAGCTGGACAGGGATTAATTCACCCCTCCACTTT
CDR3 protein: CASSWTGINSPLHF

J gene: TRBJ1-1
V gene: TRBV18
D gene: TRBD1
clone size: few
CDR3 DNA: TGTGCCAGCTCACCCCAACTGGTGTCGGGGACAGTAAACACTGAAGCTTTCTTT
CDR3 protein: CASSPQLVSGTVNTEAFF

J gene: TRBJ1-1
V gene: TRBV7-9
D gene: .
clone size: .
CDR3 DNA: TGTGCCAGCAGCTTACAGGGCGTCGTGGGCACTGAAGCTTTCTTT
CDR3 protein: CASSLQGVVGTEAFF

J gene: TRBJ2-5
V gene: TRBV11-2
D gene: .
clone size: .
CDR3 DNA: TGTGCCAGCAGCTTAGGTCAGACACTAGAGACCCAGTACTTC
CDR3 protein: CASSLGQTLETQYF

J gene: TRBJ2-3
V gene: TRBV7-2
D gene: TRBD2
clone size: once
CDR3 DNA: TGTGCCAGCAGCTGGAGAGCGGGACGCACAGATACGCAGTATTTT
CDR3 protein: CASSWRAGRTDTQYF

J gene: TRBJ2-3
V gene: TRBV2
D gene: TRBD2
clone size: .
CDR3 DNA: TGTGCCAGCGGACTAGCGACCCGCACAGATACGCAGTATTTT
CDR3 protein: CASGLATRTDTQYF

J gene: TRBJ2-7
V gene: TRBV7-9
D gene: .
clone size: few
CDR3 DNA: TGTGCCAGCAGCTGGACGGAAAGCTCCTACGAGCAGTACTTC
CDR3 protein: CASSWTESSYEQYF

J gene: TRBJ1-4
V gene: TRBV5-5
D gene: TRBD1
clone size: .
CDR3 DNA: TGTGCCAGCAGAAGACACCCAGGGGGTAATGAAAAACTGTTTTTT
CDR3 protein: CASRRHPGGNEKLFF

J gene: TRBJ1-6
V gene: TRBV5-6
D gene: TRBD1
clone size: .
CDR3 DNA: TGTGCCAGCAGCCCGAGACAGGGAGGCTCACCCCTCCACTTT
CDR3 protein: CASSPRQGGSPLHF

J gene: TRBJ2-5
V gene: TRBV7-2
D gene: TRBD2
clone size: .
CDR3 DNA: TGTGCCAGCAGCTTCTGGGGACTAGCGAAACCGAGAGAGACCCAGTACTTC
CDR3 protein: CASSFWGLAKPRETQYF

J gene: TRBJ1-1
V gene: TRBV18
D gene: .
clone size: few
CDR3 DNA: TGTGCCAGCTCACCAGAGCCACGGAACACTGAAGCTTTCTTT
CDR3 protein: CASSPEPRNTEAFF

J gene: TRBJ2-1
V gene: TRBV6-2/TRBV6-3
D gene: TRBD1
clone size: .
CDR3 DNA: TGTGCCAGCAGCCATACAGGGGGTGGCTATGAGCAGTTCTTC
CDR3 protein: CASSHTGGGYEQFF

J gene: TRBJ1-2
V gene: TRBV18
D gene: .
clone size: few
CDR3 DNA: TGTGCCAGCTCACCCGACTCATTATATGGCTACACCTTC
CDR3 protein: CASSPDSLYGYTF

J gene: TRBJ2-3
V gene: TRBV28
D gene: TRBD1
clone size: few
CDR3 DNA: TGTGCCAGCAGTTCCCCGACAGGGATCTTCACAGATACGCAGTATTTT
CDR3 protein: CASSSPTGIFTDTQYF

J gene: TRBJ2-5
V gene: TRBV27
D gene: .
clone size: few
CDR3 DNA: TGTGCCAGCAGTTTAAGTTGGGGTGGGACCCAGTACTTC
CDR3 protein: CASSLSWGGTQYF

J gene: TRBJ1-6
V gene: TRBV6-5
D gene: .
clone size: .
CDR3 DNA: TGTGCCAGCAGCCTCTTCCCCGGGGGGCTTGGTTCACCCCTCCACTTT
CDR3 protein: CASSLFPGGLGSPLHF

J gene: TRBJ1-2
V gene: TRBV20-1
D gene: .
clone size: few
CDR3 DNA: TGCAGTGCGCCCGGGGGCTACACCTTC
CDR3 protein: CSAPGGYTF

J gene: TRBJ2-7
V gene: TRBV6-2/TRBV6-3
D gene: .
clone size: .
CDR3 DNA: TGTGCCAGCAGTTACTCGACACAGAGCTACGAGCAGTACTTC
CDR3 protein: CASSYSTQSYEQYF

J gene: TRBJ1-1
V gene: TRBV29-1
D gene: .
clone size: .
CDR3 DNA: TGCAGCGTTTACCCAGCCAAGACAGATGGGACTGAAGCTTTCTTT
CDR3 protein: CSVYPAKTDGTEAFF

J gene: TRBJ2-6
V gene: TRBV20-1
D gene: .
clone size: .
CDR3 DNA: TGCAGTGCTACCGTGGGTGCTTGGGCCAACGTCCTGACTTTC
CDR3 protein: CSATVGAWANVLTF

J gene: TRBJ1-1
V gene: TRBV29-1
D gene: .
clone size: few
CDR3 DNA: TGCAGCGTTGAAGACGGGGCGTACACTGAAGCTTTCTTT
CDR3 protein: CSVEDGAYTEAFF

J gene: TRBJ2-5
V gene: TRBV7-3
D gene: TRBD2
clone size: .
CDR3 DNA: TGTGCCAGCAGCGCAAAGCGGGGAGAGACCCAGTACTTC
CDR3 protein: CASSAKRGETQYF

J gene: TRBJ2-1
V gene: TRBV7-9
D gene: .
clone size: .
CDR3 DNA: TGTGCCAGCAGCTTAGACGCTGGGAGCTCCTACAATGAGCAGTTCTTC
CDR3 protein: CASSLDAGSSYNEQFF

J gene: TRBJ1-1
V gene: TRBV7-3
D gene: TRBD1
clone size: many
CDR3 DNA: TGTGCCAGCAGACAGGGGAAGAACACTGAAGCTTTCTTT
CDR3 protein: CASRQGKNTEAFF

J gene: TRBJ2-1
V gene: TRBV6-2/TRBV6-3
D gene: .
clone size: few
CDR3 DNA: TGTGCCAGCATCCGACAGCTAGACAATGAGCAGTTCTTC
CDR3 protein: CASIRQLDNEQFF

J gene: TRBJ2-7
V gene: TRBV4-2
D gene: .
clone size: .
CDR3 DNA: TGTGCCAGCAGCCAACTGGGGGAAGGGGCTTTCGAGCAGTACTTC
CDR3 protein: CASSQLGEGAFEQYF

J gene: TRBJ2-1
V gene: TRBV20-1
D gene: .
clone size: .
CDR3 DNA: TGCAGTGCTAATACAGGCTACAATGAGCAGTTCTTC
CDR3 protein: CSANTGYNEQFF

J gene: TRBJ2-7
V gene: TRBV30
D gene: TRBD1
clone size: few
CDR3 DNA: TGTGCCTGCGACAGGGTGGACTACGAGCAGTACTTC
CDR3 protein: CACDRVDYEQYF

J gene: TRBJ1-5
V gene: TRBV7-8
D gene: .
clone size: .
CDR3 DNA: TGTGCCAGCAGCTTAGCTGTTGGGACCTTCAATCAGCCCCAGCATTTT
CDR3 protein: CASSLAVGTFNQPQHF

J gene: TRBJ2-5
V gene: TRBV20-1
D gene: TRBD2
clone size: many
CDR3 DNA: TGCAGTGCGAGAATAGCGGGACCATACCAAGAGACCCAGTACTTC
CDR3 protein: CSARIAGPYQETQYF

J gene: TRBJ2-3
V gene: TRBV12-3/TRBV12-4
D gene: .
clone size: many
CDR3 DNA: TGTGCCAGCAGTTCGCGGGGTGAAGATACGCAGTATTTT
CDR3 protein: CASSSRGEDTQYF

J gene: TRBJ2-2
V gene: TRBV11-3
D gene: .
clone size: .
CDR3 DNA: TGTGCCAGCAGCTTAGGGGGGGCGGACACCGGGGAGCTGTTTTTT
CDR3 protein: CASSLGGADTGELFF

J gene: TRBJ2-5
V gene: TRBV20-1
D gene: .
clone size: few
CDR3 DNA: TGCAGTGCTAGTCTGGGTCAGGCGCAAGAGACCCAGTACTTC
CDR3 protein: CSASLGQAQETQYF

J gene: TRBJ1-2
V gene: TRBV4-2
D gene: .
clone size: .
CDR3 DNA: TGTGCCAGCAGCCAAGAGTTGGCGCAGGGTAACTATGGCTACACCTTC
CDR3 protein: CASSQELAQGNYGYTF

J gene: TRBJ2-7
V gene: TRBV7-2
D gene: .
clone size: few
CDR3 DNA: TGTGCCAGCAGCTCTGTGGGATATTGGGAGCAGTACTTC
CDR3 protein: CASSSVGYWEQYF

J gene: TRBJ2-1
V gene: TRBV20-1
D gene: TRBD2
clone size: few
CDR3 DNA: TGCAGTGCCAGCCCCACTAGCGGGGTCTACAATGAGCAGTTCTTC
CDR3 protein: CSASPTSGVYNEQFF

J gene: TRBJ1-6
V gene: TRBV5-1
D gene: .
clone size: .
CDR3 DNA: TGCGCCAGCAGCCAAGACACCGTGCTAAGCCCCCTCCACTTT
CDR3 protein: CASSQDTVLSPLHF

J gene: TRBJ1-2
V gene: TRBV7-9
D gene: TRBD1
clone size: few
CDR3 DNA: TGTGCCAGCCCCCTCCCCCGGGACAGGGGGCATGGCTACACCTTC
CDR3 protein: CASPLPRDRGHGYTF